Listed below are T cell receptor beta chains from one sample, sequenced in a study of blood T cell repertoires in COVID-19. Assay: immunoSEQ multiplex PCR; the TCRdb copy retains only in-frame clones and omits some. The top ten clones hold 4.5% to 7% of a sample with around 210,000 clones, around three quarters of them seen once. The sample comprised peripheral blood. These receptors all come from a woman aged 70-85 years with acute or convalescent COVID-19. The CDR3 runs from the conserved cysteine through the conserved F or W. D genes are given only for firm matches. Clone size is stated in some rows and not others, as once, few, many or a class when expanded.

j_call | clone_size | v_call | cdr3_length | d_call | cdr3_aa | cdr3_nt
TRBJ1-4 | . | TRBV19 | 14 | . | CASSRTGGREKLFF | TGTGCCAGTAGCCGAACCGGGGGTCGGGAAAAACTGTTTTTT
TRBJ1-2 | . | TRBV10-3 | 15 | . | CAISEPTGQNYGYTF | TGTGCCATCAGTGAACCGACAGGCCAGAACTATGGCTACACCTTC
TRBJ2-1 | . | TRBV5-1 | 15 | TRBD1 | CASREGGQAHNEQFF | TGCGCCAGCAGGGAAGGGGGCCAGGCCCACAATGAGCAGTTCTTC
TRBJ1-2 | once | TRBV6-5 | 15 | TRBD1 | CASRGASGTVYGYTF | TGTGCCAGCAGGGGAGCATCCGGGACAGTCTATGGCTACACCTTC
TRBJ2-3 | . | TRBV5-1 | 21 | TRBD2 | CASSPGSSGIGDLVNYDTQYF | TGCGCCAGCAGCCCTGGGTCTAGCGGTATAGGGGACCTTGTCAATTACGATACGCAGTATTTT
TRBJ1-5 | . | TRBV6-5 | 16 | . | CASSYTQATSNQPQHF | TGTGCCAGCAGTTACACCCAGGCGACTAGCAATCAGCCCCAGCATTTT
TRBJ1-5 | . | TRBV27 | 20 | TRBD1 | CASSSRYPDRVRGSNQPQHF | TGTGCCAGCAGTTCTCGTTATCCCGACAGGGTTAGGGGGAGCAATCAGCCCCAGCATTTT
TRBJ2-7 | few | TRBV10-3 | 15 | TRBD1 | CAISEGQVSSYEQYF | TGTGCCATCAGTGAGGGACAGGTTAGCTCCTACGAGCAGTACTTC
TRBJ1-1 | . | TRBV7-8 | 13 | . | CASRQGVGTEAFF | TGTGCCAGCAGGCAGGGCGTCGGGACTGAAGCTTTCTTT
TRBJ2-7 | . | TRBV6-5 | 15 | TRBD2 | CASSPRGLADYEQYF | TGTGCCAGCAGTCCACGAGGACTAGCGGATTACGAGCAGTACTTC
TRBJ2-1 | . | TRBV19 | 17 | TRBD1 | CASTGRDRGFVGNEQFF | TGTGCCAGTACTGGAAGAGACAGGGGCTTTGTCGGAAATGAGCAGTTCTTC
TRBJ2-3 | once | TRBV29-1 | 15 | TRBD2 | CSVGGLAGAPDTQYF | TGCAGCGTTGGGGGACTAGCGGGAGCCCCAGATACGCAGTATTTT
TRBJ2-7 | . | TRBV5-1 | 14 | TRBD1 | CASSLTGGPYEQYF | TGCGCCAGCAGCTTGACAGGGGGCCCCTACGAGCAGTACTTC
TRBJ1-1 | . | TRBV2 | 13 | . | CASSTGTRTEAFF | TGTGCCAGCAGTACCGGGACACGGACTGAAGCTTTCTTT
TRBJ2-7 | . | TRBV6-1 | 16 | TRBD1 | CASSDPSGTGHYEQYF | TGTGCCAGCAGTGATCCCTCCGGGACAGGGCACTACGAGCAGTACTTC
TRBJ2-1 | . | TRBV7-7 | 15 | . | CASSPGASASNEQFF | TGTGCCAGCAGCCCCGGGGCTAGCGCCTCGAATGAGCAGTTCTTC
TRBJ1-4 | . | TRBV27 | 16 | . | CASSPRQIATNEKLFF | TGTGCCAGCAGTCCCCGACAGATCGCAACTAATGAAAAACTGTTTTTT
TRBJ2-3 | . | TRBV10-3 | 14 | TRBD2 | CAISGASGSVERYF | TGTGCCATCAGTGGGGCTAGCGGGTCGGTCGAGCGGTATTTT
TRBJ1-4 | . | TRBV5-1 | 15 | . | CASRRSGATNEKLFF | TGCGCCAGCAGGAGATCAGGGGCAACTAATGAAAAACTGTTTTTT
TRBJ1-3 | . | TRBV10-3 | 14 | . | CASTTGSSGNTIYF | TGTGCCTCCACCACGGGGAGCTCTGGAAACACCATATATTTT
TRBJ2-1 | . | TRBV29-1 | 15 | TRBD2 | CSVERLAGVYNEQFF | TGCAGCGTTGAAAGATTAGCGGGAGTATATAATGAGCAGTTCTTC
TRBJ2-3 | . | TRBV18 | 17 | TRBD1 | CASSPLQWTGGTDTQYF | TGTGCCAGCTCACCACTACAGTGGACAGGGGGCACAGATACGCAGTATTTT
TRBJ1-1 | . | TRBV5-1 | 17 | TRBD1 | CASSPGWTGAMNTEAFF | TGCGCCAGCAGCCCTGGATGGACAGGCGCAATGAACACTGAAGCTTTCTTT
TRBJ1-6 | . | TRBV11-2 | 16 | TRBD1 | CASSPGTALDNSPLHF | TGTGCCAGCAGCCCGGGGACAGCGTTAGATAATTCACCCCTCCACTTT
TRBJ1-1 | . | TRBV10-3 | 13 | . | CAIRDSPNTEAFF | TGTGCCATCAGGGACAGTCCGAACACTGAAGCTTTCTTT
TRBJ1-6 | . | TRBV28 | 11 | . | CASSSTVPLHF | TGTGCCAGCAGTTCCACAGTGCCCCTCCACTTT
TRBJ2-1 | . | TRBV28 | 15 | TRBD1 | CASSLPLTGGDEQFF | TGTGCCAGCAGTTTACCCTTAACAGGGGGCGATGAGCAGTTCTTC
TRBJ1-1 | . | TRBV4-1 | 16 | . | CASSPRAAGGNTEAFF | TGCGCCAGCAGCCCTCGGGCAGCCGGAGGGAACACTGAAGCTTTCTTT
TRBJ2-1 | . | TRBV11-3 | 13 | . | CASRQETSNEQFF | TGTGCCAGCAGGCAAGAAACTAGCAATGAGCAGTTCTTC
TRBJ2-1 | . | TRBV4-1 | 13 | TRBD2 | CASSPGGGSEQFF | TGCGCCAGCAGCCCCGGGGGGGGAAGTGAGCAGTTCTTC
TRBJ2-3 | few | TRBV9 | 14 | . | CASSVSQRADTQYF | TGTGCCAGCAGCGTATCCCAGAGGGCAGATACGCAGTATTTT
TRBJ2-2 | . | TRBV18 | 13 | . | CASSPQGTGELFF | TGTGCCAGCTCACCACAGGGGACTGGGGAGCTGTTTTTT
TRBJ2-7 | once | TRBV29-1 | 13 | TRBD2 | CSVGGGGKYEQYF | TGCAGCGTTGGAGGCGGGGGGAAATACGAGCAGTACTTC
TRBJ2-7 | . | TRBV30 | 14 | TRBD1 | CAWSAGQGAYEQYF | TGTGCCTGGAGTGCGGGTCAGGGGGCCTACGAGCAGTACTTC
TRBJ2-1 | . | TRBV5-1 | 15 | TRBD2 | CASSLGLAGVGEQFF | TGCGCCAGCAGCTTGGGCCTAGCGGGAGTAGGAGAGCAGTTCTTC
TRBJ1-1 | . | TRBV28 | 13 | . | CASRKFRGPEAFF | TGTGCCAGCAGAAAATTCAGGGGACCTGAAGCTTTCTTT
TRBJ2-7 | . | TRBV18 | 15 | TRBD2 | CASSPVTSGRYEQYF | TGTGCCAGCTCACCAGTAACTAGCGGGAGATACGAGCAGTACTTC
TRBJ2-7 | . | TRBV7-9 | 16 | TRBD2 | CASSSIWTSGSYEQYF | TGTGCCAGCAGCTCCATATGGACTAGCGGGAGTTACGAGCAGTACTTC
TRBJ2-2 | . | TRBV27 | 21 | TRBD2 | CASSRSYGTSGSKWNTGELFF | TGTGCCAGCAGTCGTTCTTACGGGACTAGCGGGAGTAAATGGAACACCGGGGAGCTGTTTTTT
TRBJ2-1 | once | TRBV28 | 13 | TRBD1 | CASRGQGPSEQFF | TGTGCCAGCAGAGGACAGGGGCCCTCTGAGCAGTTCTTC
TRBJ2-3 | . | TRBV19 | 16 | . | CASSSRTASSTDTQYF | TGTGCCAGTAGTTCACGGACTGCTTCTAGCACAGATACGCAGTATTTT
TRBJ2-1 | few | TRBV28 | 17 | . | CASSPNQGAGYRNEQFF | TGTGCCAGCAGCCCTAACCAGGGCGCGGGATATCGCAATGAGCAGTTCTTC